The 28 T cell receptor beta chains presented below share a single source sample, sequenced in a study of cytomegalovirus exposure and HLA in healthy donors. The protocol was immunoSEQ multiplex PCR, while the TCRdb copy is restricted to in-frame clones and leaves out a portion. Of 150,000 to 200,000 clones detected, 85% appear once; the ten largest clones hold 16%. The sequenced sample was PBMCs. The receptors here all came from a man aged 18 to 30 in good health and CMV-seropositive.

V is TRBV6-5 and J is TRBJ1-3; unclear D gene. This CDR3 region has 16 residues. The V gene lost 0 bases and the J gene lost 0 bases, with 9 bases spanning the gap. CDR1 is MNHEY and CDR2 is SVGAGI in the germline V gene. CDR3 protein: CASSYSGANSGNTIYF. CDR3 DNA: TGTGCCAGCAGTTACTCGGGCGCTAACTCTGGAAACACCATATATTTT.

The CDR3 loop is CSVADRGLEKLFF. CDR3 nucleotides: TGCAGCGTAGCTGACAGGGGGCTGGAAAAACTGTTTTTT. V is TRBV29-1 and J is TRBJ1-4; 10 positions match TRBD1. V gave up 6 bases and J gave up 8 bases; unmatched junction bases: 6. The CDR3 length is 13 residues. CDR1 is SQVTM, CDR2 ANQGSEA, per germline.

V is TRBV28 and J is TRBJ2-7, with 8 bases identical to TRBD1. Germline CDR1 is MDHEN and CDR2 is SYDVKM. V gave up 5 bases and J gave up 6 bases; unmatched junction bases: 6. There are 13 residues in the CDR3. CDR3 residues: CASSHSGQVEQYF. The CDR3, as DNA: TGTGCCAGCAGTCACTCGGGACAGGTCGAGCAGTACTTC.

This rearrangement joins TRBV7-9 to TRBJ2-2; 11 bases are shared with TRBD1. J lost 6 bases, V lost 5 bases, and 5 bases had no gene match. CDR3 length equals 15 residues. CDR1 is SEHNR and CDR2 is FQNEAQ in the germline V gene (reference sequence). The CDR3 nucleotides read TGTGCCAGCAGCCATGGACAGGGGGCTGCCGGGGAGCTGTTTTTT. Protein product: CASSHGQGAAGELFF.

This sequence joins TRBV11-2 and TRBJ2-3; TRBD2 is a possible D gene (6 bases). Trimming cost V 4 bases and J 2 bases, with 19 bases left between them. In germline, CDR1 is SGHAT, CDR2 FQNNGV. The CDR3 has 17 amino acids. CDR3 sequence reads: CASSSTPAGTHTDTQYF. CDR3 bases: TGTGCCAGCAGCTCAACCCCGGCGGGAACCCACACAGATACGCAGTATTTT.

CDR3 bases: TGTGCCAGCCAACGGGACAGGGCTAACTACGAGCAGTACTTC. Translation: CASQRDRANYEQYF. The chain has TRBV27 and TRBJ2-7; 9 bases align to TRBD1. Germline V gene lookup returns CDR1 MNHEY and CDR2 SMNVEV (reference sequence). J was trimmed by 3 bases and V by 8 bases; bases with no gene match: 8. CDR3 size: 14 residues.

The chain employs TRBV7-9 and TRBJ2-7; TRBD1 matches at 7 bases. Germline CDR1 and CDR2: SEHNR and FQNEAQ (reference sequence). The junction had 7 bases not matched to a gene; V was cut back by 5 bases and J by 0 bases. The CDR3 is made up of 15 amino acids. CDR3 in DNA: TGTGCCAGCAGCAACGCCGGGACAGACTCCTACGAGCAGTACTTC. This sequence encodes CASSNAGTDSYEQYF.

This clone was picked up a small number of times. The chain couples TRBV14 to TRBJ2-2, with D perhaps matching TRBD2 (6 bases). The CDR3 has 15 amino acids. The V gene lost 4 bases and the J gene lost 2 bases, with 11 bases spanning the gap. Germline V gene data show CDR1 as SGHDN and CDR2 as FVKESK. CDR3 in amino acids: CASSPWDFNTGELFF. The DNA for the CDR3 is TGTGCCAGCAGCCCGTGGGACTTCAACACCGGGGAGCTGTTTTTT. The variable domain in full, completed from reference TRBV14 and TRBJ2-2, reads EAGVTQFPSHSVIEKGQTVTLRCDPISGHDNLYWYRRVMGKEIKFLLHFVKESKQDESGMPNNRFLAERTGGTYSTLKVQPAELEDSGVYFCASSPWDFNTGELFFGEGSRLTVL.

The J gene is TRBJ2-3, the V gene TRBV6-1; 8 positions agree with TRBD1. Germline trimming cut 2 bases from V and 0 bases from J; bases unmatched to any gene: 4. The CDR3 sequence is 16 residues long. CDR1 is MNHNS, CDR2 SASEGT, per germline. The CDR3 DNA reads TGTGCCAGCAGTGAACTGACAGGGGCTAGCACAGATACGCAGTATTTT. Translated, it gives CASSELTGASTDTQYF.

This chain links TRBV6-1 with TRBJ1-1; TRBD1 might be the D (5 bases). The CDR3 is made up of 12 amino acids. Germline V gives CDR1 MNHNS, CDR2 SASEGT. The ends were cut back, 9 bases at V and 5 bases at J, with 13 bases in the middle. This chain's CDR3 is CASIVRGTEAFF. Here the CDR3 DNA reads TGTGCCAGTATAGTAAGGGGAACTGAAGCTTTCTTT.

This chain connects TRBV5-4 to TRBJ1-1; no definite D call. Germline V CDR1 and CDR2: SGHNT, YYREEE (reference sequence). V was shortened by 1 base and J by 1 base, with 5 bases between the two germline ends. The CDR3 length is 13 residues. In nucleotides, the CDR3 is TGTGCCAGCAGCTTGTACAGGAACACTGAAGCTTTCTTT. It specifies CASSLYRNTEAFF.

Only a few counts were recorded for this clone. The chain joins TRBV12-1 to TRBJ1-2; the D call in the table, TRBD1, was not verified against the DNA. TRBV12-1 is a known pseudogene. CDR3 length: 16 amino acids. In nucleotides, the CDR3 is TGTGCCAGCAGCTTTCCGGACAGGCCCCTGGACTATGGCTACACCTTC. The encoded protein is CASSFPDRPLDYGYTF.

The rearrangement joins TRBV30 to TRBJ2-2, with no clear D. The CDR3 sequence is 14 residues long. V was shortened by 2 bases and J by 5 bases, with 12 bases between the two germline ends. Per germline, CDR1 GTSNPN and CDR2 SVGIG (reference sequence). The CDR3 loop is CAWSTLVRTGELFF. CDR3 nucleotides: TGTGCCTGGAGTACGTTAGTTCGGACCGGGGAGCTGTTTTTT.

The chain combines TRBV7-9 with TRBJ1-1; perhaps TRBD1 as D (5 bases). The germline V gene encodes CDR1 SEHNR and CDR2 FQNEAQ (reference sequence). The length of the CDR3 is 13 residues. Trimming took 6 bases from V and 1 from J, leaving 9 bases between them. The CDR3 protein is CASRATENTEAFF. CDR3 nucleotides: TGTGCCAGCAGGGCGACAGAGAACACTGAAGCTTTCTTT.

This chain connects TRBV5-1 to TRBJ1-1; possible D gene TRBD1, 5 bases. Germline V gene sequence: CDR1 SGHRS, CDR2 YFSETQ. The length of the CDR3 is 14 residues. Deletions cut 4 bases from V and 4 bases from J, with 14 bases between. This CDR3 is CASSSRGGSTEAFF. CDR3 nucleotides: TGCGCCAGCAGCAGCCGTGGGGGGAGCACTGAAGCTTTCTTT.

V is TRBV19 and J is TRBJ1-5; D not resolved. Germline CDR1 is LNHDA and CDR2 is SQIVND (reference sequence). V lost 9 bases to trimming and J lost 6 bases, with 12 bases between them. The CDR3 extends over 12 amino acids. The CDR3 spells CASSFRGQPQHF. Written as DNA, the CDR3 is TGTGCCAGCTCCTTTCGGGGTCAGCCCCAGCATTTT.

The V call is TRBV28, the J call TRBJ2-6; D is possibly TRBD1 (7 bases). V lost 7 bases, J lost 0 bases, and 19 bases lay in between. Germline V lookup: CDR1 MDHEN, CDR2 SYDVKM. The CDR3 totals 18 residues. In nucleotides, the CDR3 is TGTGCCAGCACTCTTGGGGCAGGGGGGAGCTCTGGGGCCAACGTCCTGACTTTC. Translating it yields CASTLGAGGSSGANVLTF.

CDR3: CASSLGQGATNEKLFF. As DNA, the CDR3 is TGTGCCAGCAGCTTAGGGCAGGGGGCAACTAATGAAAAACTGTTTTTT. This sequence joins TRBV13 and TRBJ1-4, with 7 bases identical to TRBD1. Trimming took 0 bases from V and 0 from J; bases not matched to a gene: 1. The V gene's germline CDR1 is PRHDT and CDR2 FYEKMQ (reference sequence). This CDR3 spans 16 amino acids.

This chain connects TRBV5-6 to TRBJ2-5, with D uncertain. The CDR3 extends over 14 amino acids. V was shortened by 0 bases and J by 2 bases, with 8 bases between the two germline ends. Germline CDR1 reads SGHDT; CDR2 reads YYEEEE. The CDR3 loop reads CASSLGHIQETQYF. CDR3 coding DNA: TGTGCCAGCAGCTTGGGACACATACAAGAGACCCAGTACTTC.

The gene calls are TRBV11-3 and TRBJ1-6; perhaps TRBD1 as D (6 bases). This CDR3 has 14 residues. Germline CDR1 reads SGHNT; CDR2 reads YENEEA. V lost 3 bases to trimming and J lost 10 bases, with 13 bases between them. Here the CDR3 reads CASSFRQGNSPLHF. The CDR3 region has the DNA TGTGCCAGCAGCTTCCGGCAGGGGAACTCACCCCTCCACTTT.

The rearrangement uses TRBV28 and TRBJ2-3; possibly TRBD1 for D (6 bases). V was shortened by 8 bases and J by 2 bases, with 20 bases between the two germline ends. This CDR3 has 16 amino acids. CDR1 and CDR2 (germline): MDHEN, SYDVKM. The CDR3 bases are TGTGCCAGCCCGCCATCTTGGGGGCCGACCACAGATACGCAGTATTTT. This encodes CASPPSWGPTTDTQYF.

This chain links TRBV14 with TRBJ2-1, with D possibly TRBD2 on 6 matching bases. Germline values: CDR1 SGHDN, CDR2 FVKESK. V gave up 2 bases and J gave up 0 bases, with 11 bases separating them. The CDR3 loop spans 16 amino acids. CDR3 sequence: CASSQPPGVSYNEQFF. The CDR3 region has the DNA TGTGCCAGCAGCCAACCCCCGGGGGTCTCCTACAATGAGCAGTTCTTC.

This chain joins TRBV5-4 and TRBJ2-3; D not resolved. The germline V gene has CDR1 SGHNT and CDR2 YYREEE (reference sequence). The V and J ends lost 4 bases and 4 bases respectively, with 7 bases between them. The CDR3 totals 12 residues. CDR3 sequence (DNA): TGTGCCAGCAGCGTTCGCGCAGATACGCAGTATTTT. Encoded protein: CASSVRADTQYF.

The rearrangement links TRBV27 to TRBJ1-1; 9 bases agree with TRBD1. The V and J ends lost 4 bases and 4 bases, in that order; junction bases with no gene match: 10. The CDR3 is 16 residues long. From germline, CDR1 is MNHEY and CDR2 SMNVEV (reference sequence). The CDR3 DNA sequence: TGTGCCAGCAGTTCGTTACCGGGACAGGGCTCCACTGAAGCTTTCTTT. This sequence encodes CASSSLPGQGSTEAFF.

The chain has TRBV5-6 and TRBJ2-7, with 8 bases that match TRBD1. V was clipped by 3 bases and J by 5 bases; unmatched bases: 13. The CDR3 length is 16 residues. Germline CDR1 SGHDT, CDR2 YYEEEE. CDR3 sequence reads: CASSWQGAQDVHEQYF. For the CDR3, the DNA is TGTGCCAGCAGCTGGCAGGGGGCGCAGGATGTACACGAGCAGTACTTC.

The chain is built from TRBV6-1 and TRBJ2-5, with D maybe TRBD2 (5 bases). CDR1 and CDR2 (germline): MNHNS, SASEGT. V dropped 6 bases and J dropped 5 bases, with 13 bases sitting between them. This CDR3 region has 13 residues. The CDR3 protein is CASSGLSAETQYF. CDR3 in DNA: TGTGCCAGCAGCGGACTCTCGGCGGAGACCCAGTACTTC.

The chain links TRBV25-1 to TRBJ1-6, with TRBD1 matching over 9 bases. Trimming cost V 3 bases and J 7 bases; bases outside gene matches: 4. The CDR3 consists of 15 residues. Germline CDR1 and CDR2: MGHDK and SYGVNS. The CDR3 region has the DNA TGTGCCAGCAGTGACATGGGACAGGGAAATTCACCCCTCCACTTT. Translating gives CASSDMGQGNSPLHF.

The chain employs TRBV27 and TRBJ2-7; TRBD2 might be the D (7 bases). This CDR3 contains 11 residues. Germline V gene lookup returns CDR1 MNHEY and CDR2 SMNVEV (reference sequence). The CDR3, as DNA: TGTCTGACCGGGGGGCAGGACGAGCAGTACTTC. The encoded protein is CLTGGQDEQYF.